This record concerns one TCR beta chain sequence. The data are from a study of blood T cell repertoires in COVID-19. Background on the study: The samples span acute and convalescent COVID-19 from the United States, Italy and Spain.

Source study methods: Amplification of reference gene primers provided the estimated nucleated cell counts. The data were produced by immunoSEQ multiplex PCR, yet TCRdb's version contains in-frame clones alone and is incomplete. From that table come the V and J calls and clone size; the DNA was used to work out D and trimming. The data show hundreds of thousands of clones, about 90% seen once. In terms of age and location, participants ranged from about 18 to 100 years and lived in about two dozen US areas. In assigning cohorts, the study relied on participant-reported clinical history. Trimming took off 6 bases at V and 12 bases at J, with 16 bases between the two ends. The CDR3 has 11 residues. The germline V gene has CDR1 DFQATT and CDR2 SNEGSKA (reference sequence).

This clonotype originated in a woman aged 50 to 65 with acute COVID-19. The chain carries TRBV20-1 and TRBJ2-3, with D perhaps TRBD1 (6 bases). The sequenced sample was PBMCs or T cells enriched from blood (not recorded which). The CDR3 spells CSAARPGHQYF. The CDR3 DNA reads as TGCAGTGCCGCCCGGCCGGGACATCAGTATTTT.